A selection of T cell receptor beta chains follows, all from one sample in a study of T cells after yellow fever vaccination. TCRdb reprocessed the 5' RACE reads via MiXCR and lists one record per CDR3 protein. The repertoire holds more than 30,000 distinct CDR3 sequences, with about 6.3% as singletons. The sequenced sample was PBMCs, either bulk or a sorted T-cell subset (CD4+, CD8+, memory, or dextramer-sorted; not recorded which), obtained on the day of the first yellow fever vaccination. All receptors come from a man younger than 30 who received the YFV17D yellow fever vaccine. Each CDR3 is given with its conserved first and last residue. The order of the fields is CDR3 DNA, CDR3 protein, clone size, D gene, J gene, V gene. A D gene is named only where the DNA matches it firmly. The size field is filled for only some rows; it gives once, few, many or a size class.

CDR3nt: TGCGCCAGCAGACTGTCAGACTATGGCTACACCTTC
CDR3aa: CASRLSDYGYTF
abundance: many
d_gene: .
j_gene: TRBJ1-2
v_gene: TRBV5-1

CDR3nt: TGTGCCAGCAGCCCAGGCAGGGGCAGGGAGCAGTACTTC
CDR3aa: CASSPGRGREQYF
abundance: many
d_gene: .
j_gene: TRBJ2-7
v_gene: TRBV7-2

CDR3nt: TGCAGTGCTCAGACAGGCCATTTCTATGGCTACACCTTC
CDR3aa: CSAQTGHFYGYTF
abundance: few
d_gene: .
j_gene: TRBJ1-2
v_gene: TRBV20-1

CDR3nt: TGCGCCAGCAGCCAAGATCTGGGGGCAGATACGCAGTATTTT
CDR3aa: CASSQDLGADTQYF
abundance: many
d_gene: .
j_gene: TRBJ2-3
v_gene: TRBV4-1

CDR3nt: TGTGCCACCGGACGGAGTCACGAGCAGTACTTC
CDR3aa: CATGRSHEQYF
abundance: many
d_gene: .
j_gene: TRBJ2-7
v_gene: TRBV5-6

CDR3nt: TGCAGCGATCACAGGGAGGCCGGTCAGCCCCAGCATTTT
CDR3aa: CSDHREAGQPQHF
abundance: many
d_gene: .
j_gene: TRBJ1-5
v_gene: TRBV29-1

CDR3nt: TGTGCCAGCAGATCCTTCCTAGCGGGGGTCGGCACAGATACGCAGTATTTT
CDR3aa: CASRSFLAGVGTDTQYF
abundance: many
d_gene: TRBD2
j_gene: TRBJ2-3
v_gene: TRBV6-2/TRBV6-3

CDR3nt: TGTGCCAGCAGCTCCCCCTACGAGCAGTACTTC
CDR3aa: CASSSPYEQYF
abundance: many
d_gene: .
j_gene: TRBJ2-7
v_gene: TRBV7-2

CDR3nt: TGTGCCAGCAGTTTAAGGGGCGGGGTATCCTACAATGAGCAGTTCTTC
CDR3aa: CASSLRGGVSYNEQFF
abundance: many
d_gene: .
j_gene: TRBJ2-1
v_gene: TRBV12-3/TRBV12-4

CDR3nt: TGTGCCAGCAGTTTTTTACAGGGCGGTGAAGCTTTCTTT
CDR3aa: CASSFLQGGEAFF
abundance: many
d_gene: .
j_gene: TRBJ1-1
v_gene: TRBV12-3/TRBV12-4

CDR3nt: TGCGCCAGCAGCTTGAGCAGGGCAGGGGGTAACATTCAGTACTTC
CDR3aa: CASSLSRAGGNIQYF
abundance: many
d_gene: TRBD1
j_gene: TRBJ2-4
v_gene: TRBV5-1

CDR3nt: TGTGCCAGCAGCCTCCTCACGACACCTTACAATGAGCAGTTCTTC
CDR3aa: CASSLLTTPYNEQFF
abundance: many
d_gene: .
j_gene: TRBJ2-1
v_gene: TRBV11-2

CDR3nt: TGTGCCACCAGCAGAGACCCAGAGTACTATGGCTACACCTTC
CDR3aa: CATSRDPEYYGYTF
abundance: many
d_gene: .
j_gene: TRBJ1-2
v_gene: TRBV15

CDR3nt: TGTGCCAGCAGTCACCGGGACAGGGGACAGTCACCCCTCCACTTT
CDR3aa: CASSHRDRGQSPLHF
abundance: many
d_gene: TRBD1
j_gene: TRBJ1-6
v_gene: TRBV27

CDR3nt: TGTGCCAGCAGTTACAGGGATAACACTGAAGCTTTCTTT
CDR3aa: CASSYRDNTEAFF
abundance: many
d_gene: .
j_gene: TRBJ1-1
v_gene: TRBV6-6

CDR3nt: TGTGCCAGCAGCTTAATACGGCGGGGGGCGTACAATGAGCAGTTCTTC
CDR3aa: CASSLIRRGAYNEQFF
abundance: many
d_gene: TRBD2
j_gene: TRBJ2-1
v_gene: TRBV11-1

CDR3nt: TGTGCCAGCAGCGCCTTCCTGCAGGGGGATTCACCCCTCCACTTT
CDR3aa: CASSAFLQGDSPLHF
abundance: many
d_gene: TRBD1
j_gene: TRBJ1-6
v_gene: TRBV9

CDR3nt: TGTGCCAGCAGTTACTCGCCCGGGGGCGAGCAGTACTTC
CDR3aa: CASSYSPGGEQYF
abundance: many
d_gene: .
j_gene: TRBJ2-7
v_gene: TRBV6-5

CDR3nt: TGTGCCAGCAGCTTAGATCAGTCGGGAACTAGCGGCTACAATGAGCAGTTCTTC
CDR3aa: CASSLDQSGTSGYNEQFF
abundance: many
d_gene: TRBD2
j_gene: TRBJ2-1
v_gene: TRBV11-2

CDR3nt: TGTGCCAGCAGCCAAGATCTAGCGGGGGGCACAGATACGCAGTATTTT
CDR3aa: CASSQDLAGGTDTQYF
abundance: medium-sized
d_gene: TRBD2
j_gene: TRBJ2-3
v_gene: TRBV4-2

CDR3nt: TGTGCCAGCAGCTTGGAATCCAGGGGGCGAAATGGCTACACCTTC
CDR3aa: CASSLESRGRNGYTF
abundance: few
d_gene: TRBD1
j_gene: TRBJ1-2
v_gene: TRBV5-4

CDR3nt: TGTGCCAGCAGCCCCGATTTAGGGGGATCCACAGATACGCAGTATTTT
CDR3aa: CASSPDLGGSTDTQYF
abundance: many
d_gene: .
j_gene: TRBJ2-3
v_gene: TRBV7-6

CDR3nt: TGTGCCAGCACAGCGAGGCTACCGAGTTACGCTCGTTCCGATACGCAGTATTTT
CDR3aa: CASTARLPSYARSDTQYF
abundance: many
d_gene: .
j_gene: TRBJ2-3
v_gene: TRBV7-2

CDR3nt: TGTGCCAGCAGTCGGACAGGGGGCAATCTCGACTATGGCTACACCTTC
CDR3aa: CASSRTGGNLDYGYTF
abundance: .
d_gene: TRBD1
j_gene: TRBJ1-2
v_gene: TRBV27

CDR3nt: TGTGCCAGCCGCTTCTCTGGGGCCAACGTCCTGACTTTC
CDR3aa: CASRFSGANVLTF
abundance: many
d_gene: .
j_gene: TRBJ2-6
v_gene: TRBV11-2